The 28 T cell receptor beta chains below were found in one sample sequenced in a study of CD4 T cells in relation to SARS-CoV-2 and coronaviruses. These TCRs' antigens remain unknown. Profiled with immunoSEQ multiplex PCR; TCRdb holds only in-frame clones, not every one. The data show around 25,000 clones, approximately 82% seen once. Before the COVID-19 pandemic, during about 2011-2019, CD4+ T cells were taken from unexposed donors. The cells were cultured for about ten days before CD4+ T cells were isolated. The material sequenced was CD4+ T cells from PBMCs, cultured in vitro. Receptors were obtained from a human donor in good health.

The rearrangement joins TRBV28 to TRBJ1-4; 11 bases match TRBD1. Germline V gene data show CDR1 as MDHEN and CDR2 as SYDVKM. V lost 7 bases to trimming and J lost 6 bases; unmatched junction nucleotides: 4. The CDR3 totals 14 residues. CDR3 DNA sequence: TGTGCCAGCACCCGGACAGGGGGCGATGAAAAACTGTTTTTT. It specifies CASTRTGGDEKLFF.

The V and J genes are TRBV23-1 and TRBJ2-2; 10 bases match TRBD1. TRBV23-1 is an ORF for which the function is uncertain. Trimming removed 3 bases from V and 3 bases from J; junction bases left unmatched: 4. The CDR3 has 16 amino acids. This chain's CDR3 is CASSQAGTGDTGELFF. The DNA of the CDR3 is TGCGCCAGCAGTCAGGCCGGGACAGGGGACACCGGGGAGCTGTTTTTT.

This clone showed up just a few times. The chain combines TRBV12-5 with TRBJ1-2, with no clear D. V lost 0 bases, J lost 1 base, and 21 bases lay in between. The CDR3 is made up of 19 amino acids. The germline V gene encodes CDR1 LGHNT and CDR2 FRNRAP. In DNA, the CDR3 is TGTGCTAGTGGTTTGGTACTAATACTACAGCCAACCCGTAACTATGGCTACACCTTC. Its protein is CASGLVLILQPTRNYGYTF.

The rearrangement uses TRBV4-1 and TRBJ2-3; D gene unclear. Trimming pared 0 bases from V and 2 bases from J, leaving 6 bases between. The length of the CDR3 is 14 residues. CDR1 and CDR2 from the germline V gene are MGHRA and YSYEKL. The CDR3 here is CASSQEWATDTQYF. The CDR3 DNA is TGCGCCAGCAGCCAAGAGTGGGCCACAGATACGCAGTATTTT.

This clone occurred a few times. CDR3 residues: CATAVGETQYF. The CDR3 coding sequence is TGTGCCACGGCGGTAGGAGAGACCCAGTACTTC. This sequence joins TRBV10-3 and TRBJ2-5; D not certain. CDR1 and CDR2 (germline): ENHRY, SYGVKD. V was shortened by 10 bases and J by 4 bases, with 10 bases between the two germline ends. The CDR3 extends over 11 amino acids.

The genes are TRBV29-1 and TRBJ2-1; maybe TRBD2 (6 bases). Germline V lookup: CDR1 SQVTM, CDR2 ANQGSEA. V was cut by 3 bases and J by 6 bases, with 12 bases left in between. The CDR3 has 13 amino acids. This CDR3 is CSVEERRANEQFF. The CDR3 region has the DNA TGCAGCGTTGAGGAGCGGAGGGCCAATGAGCAGTTCTTC.

Here the CDR3 reads CAISGDSYEQYF. In DNA form, the CDR3 reads TGTGCCATCAGTGGGGACAGCTACGAGCAGTACTTC. This chain uses TRBV10-3 with TRBJ2-7; TRBD1 matches 7 bases. The CDR3 is 12 residues long. V was clipped by 4 bases and J by 3 bases; unmatched bases: 0. Germline CDR1 ENHRY, CDR2 SYGVKD.

The CDR3 loop is CSASLGLTYNEQFF. The CDR3 DNA reads as TGCAGTGCTAGTTTGGGACTGACCTACAATGAGCAGTTCTTC. This chain uses TRBV20-1 with TRBJ2-1, with D perhaps TRBD2 (6 bases). The CDR3 totals 14 residues. V lost 3 bases and J 2 bases, leaving 11 bases between the germline ends. Germline V CDR1 and CDR2: DFQATT, SNEGSKA (reference sequence).

The chain uses TRBV5-1 and TRBJ1-3, with a weak D call TRBD1 (6 bases). The V end lost 0 bases, the J end lost 1 base, and 17 bases lay between the germline ends. The CDR3 is made up of 18 amino acids. Per germline, CDR1 SGHRS and CDR2 YFSETQ. In DNA form, the CDR3 reads TGCGCCAGCAGCTTGGCAGGGGCCACCGCAAATTCTGGAAACACCATATATTTT. Protein: CASSLAGATANSGNTIYF.

This rearrangement joins TRBV2 to TRBJ2-7; D may be TRBD2 (6 bases). Trimming removed 6 bases at V and 3 bases at J, with 18 bases between. The germline V gene encodes CDR1 SNHLY and CDR2 FYNNEI. The CDR3 has 15 amino acids. DNA of the CDR3: TGTGCCAGCAGCCCTGGGCAGGGAGGCAACTACGAGCAGTACTTC. It translates to CASSPGQGGNYEQYF.

The rearrangement uses TRBV7-2 and TRBJ2-2, with D perhaps matching TRBD1 (6 bases). V dropped 5 bases and J dropped 7 bases, with 14 bases sitting between them. Germline values: CDR1 SGHTA, CDR2 FQGNSA. This CDR3 spans 14 amino acids. For the CDR3, the DNA is TGTGCCAGCAGCGCGACACAGGGTTACGGGGAGCTGTTTTTT. It encodes CASSATQGYGELFF.

This sequence joins TRBV7-8 and TRBJ1-2; the D is unclear. The germline V gene has CDR1 SGHVS and CDR2 FQNEAQ. CDR3 length: 13 amino acids. Trimming shortened V by 3 bases and J by 5 bases, and 10 bases separated the two germline ends. The CDR3 DNA is TGTGCCAGCAGCTTTGGACTTTCGTATGGCTACACCTTC. It is translated as CASSFGLSYGYTF.

This clone was counted between two and nine times. This chain links TRBV11-3 with TRBJ2-1; 7 nucleotides match TRBD2. The CDR3 sequence is 15 residues long. V was clipped by 1 base and J by 6 bases; unmatched bases: 6. CDR1 and CDR2 from the germline V gene are SGHNT and YENEEA. The CDR3 region has the DNA TGTGCCAGCAGCTTAGGAGCGACTAGCAGCAATGAGCAGTTCTTC. It yields the protein CASSLGATSSNEQFF.

This clone has a handful of counts. The chain couples TRBV5-1 to TRBJ1-3, with TRBD1 as a possible D gene (5 bases). Germline V gene lookup returns CDR1 SGHRS and CDR2 YFSETQ. V was shortened by 7 bases and J by 0 bases, with 11 bases between the two germline ends. The CDR3 has 14 amino acids. CDR3 in amino acids: CASRDLSSGNTIYF. The DNA of the CDR3 is TGCGCCAGCCGGGACTTAAGCTCTGGAAACACCATATATTTT.

This chain joins TRBV6-6 and TRBJ1-5; TRBD1 matches 7 bases. In germline, CDR1 is MNHNY, CDR2 SVGAGI (reference sequence). The CDR3 covers 14 residues. V lost 9 bases to trimming and J lost 0 bases; unmatched junction nucleotides: 5. The CDR3 nucleotides are TGTGCCAGTCGGGACAGCCTTAGCAATCAGCCCCAGCATTTT. Its protein is CASRDSLSNQPQHF.

About this clone itself: The same CDR3 can be traced to other DNA sequences in this sample. J is TRBJ1-2 and V is TRBV2, with 8 bases fitting TRBD1. This CDR3 contains 14 residues. Germline assignment: CDR1 SNHLY and CDR2 FYNNEI. The ends lost 3 bases at V and 2 bases at J; junction bases unmatched: 2. The chain's CDR3 is CASSDQGANYGYTF. DNA for the CDR3: TGTGCCAGCAGTGACCAGGGGGCGAACTATGGCTACACCTTC.

The V gene is TRBV20-1, the J gene TRBJ1-1; the D gene is possibly TRBD1 (5 bases). Germline V lookup: CDR1 DFQATT, CDR2 SNEGSKA (reference sequence). CDR3 length equals 12 residues. Trimming pared 3 bases from V and 6 bases from J, leaving 11 bases between. This chain's CDR3 is CSASVQGSEAFF. The CDR3 bases are TGCAGTGCTAGTGTCCAGGGTTCTGAAGCTTTCTTT.

The CDR3 loop reads CASSWTGTGGDEQYF. The CDR3 bases are TGCGCCAGCAGCTGGACCGGGACAGGGGGCGACGAGCAGTACTTC. The V and J genes are TRBV5-1 and TRBJ2-7, with 12 positions matching TRBD1. Germline assignment: CDR1 SGHRS and CDR2 YFSETQ. The CDR3 contains 15 residues. V trimming: 3 bases; J trimming: 5 bases; junction bases outside the gene matches: 6. The full variable domain, its missing parts supplied by reference TRBV5-1 and TRBJ2-7, is KAGVTQTPRYLIKTRGQQVTLSCSPISGHRSVSWYQQTPGQGLQFLFEYFSETQRNKGNFPGRFSGRQFSNSRSEMNVSTLELGDSALYLCASSWTGTGGDEQYFGPGTRLTVT.

The chain joins TRBV6-5 to TRBJ1-2, with a possible D match to TRBD1 (6 bases). The CDR3 consists of 15 residues. V was clipped by 3 bases and J by 1 base, with 12 bases between them. Per germline, CDR1 MNHEY and CDR2 SVGAGI. CDR3 nucleotides: TGTGCCAGCAGTTATTCTACAGGGCTTAACTATGGCTACACCTTC. Translating gives CASSYSTGLNYGYTF.

The chain links TRBV6-1 to TRBJ2-7; 7 bases match TRBD2. CDR3 length: 15 residues. Germline V gene data show CDR1 as MNHNS and CDR2 as SASEGT. V gave up 2 bases and J gave up 2 bases; unmatched junction bases: 6. For the CDR3, the DNA is TGTGCCAGCAGTGAACTCGGGAGCGGGACCTACGAGCAGTACTTC. Translation: CASSELGSGTYEQYF.

The rearrangement links TRBV9 to TRBJ2-1; 7 positions agree with TRBD1. V shed 5 bases, J shed 12 bases, and the junction held 11 bases outside the gene matches. The CDR3 sequence is 13 residues long. From germline, CDR1 is SGDLS and CDR2 YYNGEE. The CDR3 DNA follows: TGTGCCAGCAGTAACACCACCTGGGACAGGCAGTTCTTC. This translates into CASSNTTWDRQFF.

The rearrangement uses TRBV27 and TRBJ2-3, with D unresolved. V lost 4 bases, J lost 8 bases, and 10 bases lay in between. The CDR3 runs to 12 residues. Germline V gene lookup returns CDR1 MNHEY and CDR2 SMNVEV (reference sequence). The chain's CDR3 is CASSSPFSTQYF. The CDR3 nucleotides read TGTGCCAGCAGTTCCCCCTTCAGTACGCAGTATTTT.

The chain links TRBV27 to TRBJ2-7; a possible D gene is TRBD2 (6 bases). The V gene lost 6 bases and the J gene lost 7 bases, with 19 bases spanning the gap. The V gene's germline CDR1 is MNHEY and CDR2 SMNVEV (reference sequence). This CDR3 is 14 amino acids long. CDR3 amino acids: CASRDEWARGEQYF. CDR3 DNA: TGTGCCAGCAGGGATGAGTGGGCCCGGGGGGAGCAGTACTTC.

V and J are TRBV9 and TRBJ2-1; D tentatively reads TRBD1 or TRBD2 (5 bases each). Germline values: CDR1 SGDLS, CDR2 YYNGEE. V lost 1 base and J lost 8, with 13 bases in between. The CDR3 sequence is 14 residues long. CDR3 DNA: TGTGCCAGCAGCGTACTCGGGGCCGGAGATGAGCAGTTCTTC. This translates into CASSVLGAGDEQFF. Full variable domain (missing parts from reference TRBV9 and TRBJ2-1): DSGVTQTPKHLITATGQRVTLRCSPRSGDLSVYWYQQSLDQGLQFLIQYYNGEERAKGNILERFSAQQFPDLHSELNLSSLELGDSALYFCASSVLGAGDEQFFGPGTRLTVL.

This chain connects TRBV3-1 (or the pseudogene TRBV3-2) to TRBJ1-3; D is unresolved. Germline V gene data show CDR1 as LGHDT and CDR2 as YNNKEL (reference sequence). With 4 bases removed from V and 0 bases from J, the gap between germline ends came to 7 bases. CDR3 size: 14 residues. CDR3 sequence (DNA): TGTGCCAGCAGCCCCCGGGGCTCTGGAAACACCATATATTTT. Protein: CASSPRGSGNTIYF.

The chain has TRBV6-5 and TRBJ1-1; weak D call: TRBD1 (6 bases). The CDR3 contains 14 residues. Trimming took 5 bases from V and 4 from J, leaving 14 bases between them. Germline V gene lookup returns CDR1 MNHEY and CDR2 SVGAGI. Here the CDR3 reads CASSRQGLLTEAFF. Written as DNA, the CDR3 is TGTGCCAGCAGTCGCCAGGGGCTCCTCACTGAAGCTTTCTTT.

This rearrangement joins TRBV28 to TRBJ1-1, with TRBD1 identical over 7 bases. This CDR3 is 15 amino acids long. Germline lookup yields CDR1 MDHEN and CDR2 SYDVKM. Trimming cost V 5 bases and J 0 bases; bases outside gene matches: 6. CDR3 nucleotide sequence: TGTGCCAGCAGTGACAGGGCCGTTATGAACACTGAAGCTTTCTTT. This translates into CASSDRAVMNTEAFF.

The chain uses TRBV6-5 and TRBJ1-2, with a tentative D call TRBD1 (6 bases). With 5 bases removed from V and 1 base from J, the gap between germline ends came to 14 bases. The CDR3 loop spans 15 amino acids. Germline CDR1 and CDR2: MNHEY and SVGAGI. This CDR3 is CASSIRQVFNYGYTF. CDR3 coding DNA: TGTGCCAGCAGTATACGACAGGTTTTTAACTATGGCTACACCTTC.